The 24 T cell receptor beta chains given below trace back to one sample, sequenced in a study of cytotoxic CD8 clonotypes in ibrutinib-treated CLL (dated by TCRdb to the early 2020s). Receptor amplification or capture employed the immunoSEQ multiplex PCR assay. Drawn from immuneACCESS, this table holds only the in-frame rearrangements with V and J called that TCRdb kept. Clones are partly lost; checked studies trace under half to an unresolved V gene and leave the rest unexplained. Recorded for this sample are over 120,000 clones; about four fifths of them occurred a single time. The biggest ten clones account for about 13% of the sample. The meaning of the sample's time point label: about a year on ibrutinib. This specimen was PBMCs, taken after 12 months of ibrutinib treatment. These receptors were obtained from a human donor with chronic lymphocytic leukemia.

The chain is built from TRBV2 and TRBJ1-1; D is unclear. Germline V gene lookup returns CDR1 SNHLY and CDR2 FYNNEI. This CDR3 has 13 amino acids. With 2 bases removed from V and 3 bases from J, the gap between germline ends came to 7 bases. Here the CDR3 reads CASSETEDTEAFF. The CDR3 region has the DNA TGTGCCAGCAGTGAAACCGAGGACACTGAAGCTTTCTTT.

The chain employs TRBV29-1 and TRBJ2-7; TRBD2 is a possible D gene (6 bases). Trimming shortened V by 4 bases and J by 4 bases, and 32 bases separated the two germline ends. Germline CDR1 reads SQVTM; CDR2 reads ANQGSEA. The CDR3 runs 19 residues. Here the CDR3 DNA reads TGCAGCGTTGGATACATGGAGGGGCTACGGGACGCAGGATTATACGAGCAGTACTTC. Its translation: CSVGYMEGLRDAGLYEQYF.

This clone was counted only a few times. The chain links TRBV18 to TRBJ2-1, with a possible D match to TRBD2 (5 bases). Trimming shortened V by 5 bases and J by 2 bases, and 13 bases separated the two germline ends. Germline V CDR1 and CDR2: KGHSH, LQKENI. This CDR3 contains 15 residues. This CDR3 reads CASSVTDFAYNEQFF. The CDR3 region has the DNA TGTGCCAGCTCAGTAACGGACTTCGCCTACAATGAGCAGTTCTTC.

The CDR3 nucleotides are TGTGCCATAGGGACCACGGGGGCTGGGGAGCTGTTTTTT. It is translated as CAIGTTGAGELFF. The chain has TRBV6-5 and TRBJ2-2, with D perhaps matching TRBD1 or TRBD2 (6 bases each). V lost 10 bases, J lost 8 bases, and 17 bases lay in between. CDR3 length equals 13 residues. From germline, CDR1 is MNHEY and CDR2 SVGAGI.

This chain links TRBV4-3 with TRBJ1-1; perhaps TRBD1 as D (5 bases). Germline assignment: CDR1 LGHNA and CDR2 YSLEER. The CDR3 length is 17 residues. V lost 1 base and J 5 bases, leaving 20 bases between the germline ends. CDR3 amino acids: CASSQVWADMVQTEAFF. The CDR3 DNA reads as TGCGCCAGCAGCCAAGTATGGGCGGACATGGTTCAAACTGAAGCTTTCTTT.

This clone came up once. CDR3 in DNA: TGTGCCAGCAGGACAAACAATGAGCAGTTCTTC. This translates into CASRTNNEQFF. The rearrangement uses TRBV27 and TRBJ2-1; no firm D call. This CDR3 has 11 amino acids. Germline assignment: CDR1 MNHEY and CDR2 SMNVEV (reference sequence). V was shortened by 6 bases and J by 5 bases, with 5 bases between the two germline ends.

This clone is a singleton in its sample. J is TRBJ2-1 and V is TRBV9; no firm D call. From germline, CDR1 is SGDLS and CDR2 YYNGEE. The CDR3 totals 13 residues. The V and J ends lost 5 bases and 5 bases respectively, with 11 bases between them. As DNA, the CDR3 is TGTGCCAGCAGGATCGCAGGCCACAATGAGCAGTTCTTC. Residues: CASRIAGHNEQFF.

V and J are TRBV6-5 and TRBJ1-3, with TRBD1 identical over 10 bases. CDR3 size: 15 residues. CDR1 is MNHEY and CDR2 is SVGAGI in the germline V gene. J lost 4 bases, V lost 6 bases, and 6 bases had no gene match. The CDR3 coding sequence is TGTGCCAGCAGCCTTGCGGGACAGGGGGGAAACACCATATATTTT. Translating it yields CASSLAGQGGNTIYF.

The chain links TRBV9 to TRBJ2-1; 7 bases agree with TRBD2. The CDR3 is made up of 14 amino acids. Trimming at V came to 2 bases and at J to 4 bases, leaving 3 bases not matched to a gene. The V gene's germline CDR1 is SGDLS and CDR2 YYNGEE. In DNA form, the CDR3 reads TGTGCCAGCAGCGTCGGGACTAAATACAATGAGCAGTTCTTC. Translated, it gives CASSVGTKYNEQFF.

The chain is built from TRBV29-1 and TRBJ1-3; 8 bases match TRBD1. V was clipped by 6 bases and J by 2 bases; unmatched bases: 3. The CDR3 has 13 residues. Germline lookup yields CDR1 SQVTM and CDR2 ANQGSEA. The CDR3 region is CSVSDRAGNTIYF. In DNA, the CDR3 is TGCAGCGTCTCGGACAGGGCTGGAAACACCATATATTTT.

V is TRBV10-3 and J is TRBJ2-3; 7 bases fit TRBD2. Germline V CDR1 and CDR2: ENHRY, SYGVKD. The CDR3 contains 15 residues. J was trimmed by 5 bases and V by 4 bases; bases with no gene match: 9. The CDR3 DNA is TGTGCCATCAGTGGGGGGGGGATGCAAAAAGATACGCAGTATTTT. It yields the protein CAISGGGMQKDTQYF.

The V call is TRBV11-2, the J call TRBJ1-5; D gene unclear. Trimming cost V 3 bases and J 0 bases, with 15 bases left between them. Germline CDR1 reads SGHAT; CDR2 reads FQNNGV. CDR3 length: 17 amino acids. This chain's CDR3 is CASSFGFGRYSNQPQHF. In DNA, the CDR3 is TGTGCCAGCAGCTTTGGGTTTGGACGGTATAGCAATCAGCCCCAGCATTTT.

The rearrangement uses TRBV7-9 and TRBJ2-6, with no clear D. V lost 4 bases and J lost 4, with 8 bases in between. The CDR3 sequence is 14 residues long. In germline, CDR1 is SEHNR, CDR2 FQNEAQ (reference sequence). The CDR3 loop reads CASSSGAGANVLTF. CDR3 nucleotides: TGTGCCAGCAGCTCCGGTGCCGGGGCCAACGTCCTGACTTTC.

The chain is built from TRBV4-2 and TRBJ2-1; TRBD2 is a possible D gene (5 bases). The V gene's germline CDR1 is LGHNA and CDR2 YNFKEQ. Trimming shortened V by 0 bases and J by 9 bases, and 18 bases separated the two germline ends. The CDR3 loop spans 16 amino acids. The CDR3 region is CASSQDSGRAAGEQFF. The CDR3 DNA reads TGTGCCAGCAGCCAAGACTCGGGCCGTGCGGCGGGTGAGCAGTTCTTC.

The chain couples TRBV5-1 to TRBJ2-7; 10 bases line up with TRBD2. Germline values: CDR1 SGHRS, CDR2 YFSETQ. CDR3 length: 14 amino acids. J lost 6 bases, V lost 2 bases, and 5 bases had no gene match. The CDR3 DNA reads TGCGCCAGCAGCTTTACTAGCGGGAAACTCGAGCAGTACTTC. As protein: CASSFTSGKLEQYF.

As DNA, the CDR3 is TGTGCCTGGAGTGACAGGGACAATCAGCCCCAGCATTTT. It yields the protein CAWSDRDNQPQHF. The chain joins TRBV30 to TRBJ1-5, with D possibly matching TRBD1 (6 bases). Deletions cut 1 base from V and 3 bases from J, with 7 bases between. Per the germline V gene, CDR1 is GTSNPN and CDR2 is SVGIG (reference sequence). The CDR3 is 13 amino acids.

This clone has only a few counts. The chain has TRBV27 and TRBJ2-5; 7 bases fit TRBD1. The CDR3 contains 12 residues. Trimming at V came to 6 bases and at J to 7 bases, leaving 5 bases not matched to a gene. From germline, CDR1 is MNHEY and CDR2 SMNVEV (reference sequence). In nucleotides, the CDR3 is TGTGCCAGCAGAGACAGGGTGGGGACCCAGTACTTC. Translated: CASRDRVGTQYF.

The chain links TRBV19 to TRBJ2-7; TRBD1 aligns across 8 bases. V lost 1 base, J lost 4 bases, and 6 bases stayed unmatched. Germline V gene data show CDR1 as LNHDA and CDR2 as SQIVND (reference sequence). The CDR3 consists of 15 residues. The CDR3 DNA follows: TGTGCCAGTAGTATAGCGACAGGGGTAAGGTACGAGCAGTACTTC. It encodes CASSIATGVRYEQYF. The full variable domain, completed using reference TRBV19 and TRBJ2-7, is DGGITQSPKYLFRKEGQNVTLSCEQNLNHDAMYWYRQDPGQGLRLIYYSQIVNDFQKGDIAEGYSVSREKKESFPLTVTSAQKNPTAFYLCASSIATGVRYEQYFGPGTRLTVT.

The chain uses TRBV30 and TRBJ1-1, with unresolved D. Germline assignment: CDR1 GTSNPN and CDR2 SVGIG (reference sequence). The CDR3 covers 13 residues. The V and J ends lost 3 bases and 0 bases respectively, with 8 bases between them. The CDR3 here is CAWSEELNTEAFF. CDR3 nucleotides: TGTGCCTGGAGCGAAGAATTGAACACTGAAGCTTTCTTT. Together with reference TRBV30 and TRBJ1-1, the CDR3 gives the full variable domain: SQTIHQWPATLVQPVGSPLSLECTVEGTSNPNLYWYRQAAGRGLQLLFYSVGIGQISSEVPQNLSASRPQDRQFILSSKKLLLSDSGFYLCAWSEELNTEAFFGQGTRLTVV.

The V call is TRBV21-1, the J call TRBJ2-3; the table's D call of TRBD2 was not tested on the DNA. TRBV21-1 is listed as a pseudogene. This CDR3 region has 16 residues. The CDR3: CASTRTSGTYTDTQYF. The DNA for the CDR3 is TGTGCCAGCACCCGGACTAGCGGGACCTACACAGATACGCAGTATTTT.

The chain uses TRBV4-1 and TRBJ1-1; 9 bases map to TRBD1. The CDR3 is 17 residues long. Looked up from germline, CDR1 is MGHRA and CDR2 is YSYEKL. Trimming removed 2 bases from V and 5 bases from J; junction bases left unmatched: 12. CDR3 nucleotide sequence: TGCGCCAGCAGCCAATTTGGACAGGGGCCTCCGAAAACTGAAGCTTTCTTT. This sequence encodes CASSQFGQGPPKTEAFF.

The V call is TRBV5-1, the J call TRBJ2-1; tentative D call: TRBD2 (6 bases). V lost 0 bases and J 6 bases, leaving 10 bases between the germline ends. This CDR3 comprises 14 residues. From germline, CDR1 is SGHRS and CDR2 YFSETQ. The CDR3, as DNA: TGCGCCAGCAGCTTGGCCCAGGGAGGCAATGAGCAGTTCTTC. The encoded protein is CASSLAQGGNEQFF. Drawing the rest from reference TRBV5-1 and TRBJ2-1, the complete variable domain is KAGVTQTPRYLIKTRGQQVTLSCSPISGHRSVSWYQQTPGQGLQFLFEYFSETQRNKGNFPGRFSGRQFSNSRSEMNVSTLELGDSALYLCASSLAQGGNEQFFGPGTRLTVL.

V gene TRBV27 combines with J gene TRBJ2-3; 11 positions match TRBD2. Germline loops: CDR1 MNHEY, CDR2 SMNVEV (reference sequence). The CDR3 is made up of 17 amino acids. Trimming removed 7 bases from V and 5 bases from J; junction bases left unmatched: 14. Here the CDR3 reads CASTPSGRPSNKDTQYF. DNA of the CDR3: TGTGCCAGCACCCCTAGCGGGAGGCCTTCAAATAAAGATACGCAGTATTTT.

The CDR3 bases are TGCGCCAGCAGCCAAGGTCTAGCGGGAGCCTACGAGCAGTACTTC. This gives the protein CASSQGLAGAYEQYF. V and J are TRBV4-3 and TRBJ2-7; 10 bases match TRBD2. J lost 2 bases, V lost 1 base, and 2 bases had no gene match. Germline values: CDR1 LGHNA, CDR2 YSLEER. The CDR3 is 15 residues long.